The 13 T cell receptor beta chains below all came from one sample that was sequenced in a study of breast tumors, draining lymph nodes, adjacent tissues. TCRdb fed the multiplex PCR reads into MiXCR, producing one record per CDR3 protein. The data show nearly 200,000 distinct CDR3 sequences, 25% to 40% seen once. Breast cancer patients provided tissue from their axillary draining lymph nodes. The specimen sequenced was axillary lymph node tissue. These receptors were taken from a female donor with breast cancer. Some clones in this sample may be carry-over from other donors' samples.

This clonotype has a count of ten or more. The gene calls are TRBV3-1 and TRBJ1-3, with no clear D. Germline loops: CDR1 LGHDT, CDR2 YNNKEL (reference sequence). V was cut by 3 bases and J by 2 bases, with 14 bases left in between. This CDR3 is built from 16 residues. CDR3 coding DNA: TGTGCCAGCAGCCAGGTTCTAAGGTCTCCTGGAAACACCATATATTTT. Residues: CASSQVLRSPGNTIYF.

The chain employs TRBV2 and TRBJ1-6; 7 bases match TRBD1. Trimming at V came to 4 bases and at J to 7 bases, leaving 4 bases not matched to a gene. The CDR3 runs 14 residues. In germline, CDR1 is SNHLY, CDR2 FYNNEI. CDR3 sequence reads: CASSGQGGNSPLHF. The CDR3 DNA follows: TGTGCCAGCAGTGGACAGGGCGGCAATTCACCCCTCCACTTT. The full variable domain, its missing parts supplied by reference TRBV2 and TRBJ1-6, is EPEVTQTPSHQVTQMGQEVILRCVPISNHLYFYWYRQILGQKVEFLVSFYNNEISEKSEIFDDQFSVERPDGSNFTLKIRSTKLEDSAMYFCASSGQGGNSPLHFGNGTRLTVT.

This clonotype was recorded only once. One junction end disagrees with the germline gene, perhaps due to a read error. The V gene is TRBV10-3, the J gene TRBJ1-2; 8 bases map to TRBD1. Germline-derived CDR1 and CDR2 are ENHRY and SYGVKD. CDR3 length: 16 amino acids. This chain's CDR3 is CASSYSIGSRTGSDPF. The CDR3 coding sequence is TGTGCCAGCAGTTACTCGATTGGTTCAAGGACAGGGAGTGATCCGTTC.

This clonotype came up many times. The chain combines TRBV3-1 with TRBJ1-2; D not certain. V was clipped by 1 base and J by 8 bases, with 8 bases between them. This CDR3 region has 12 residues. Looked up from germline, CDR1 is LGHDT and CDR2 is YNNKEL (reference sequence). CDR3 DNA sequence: TGTGCCAGCAGCCAAGCGGGCAGAGGCTACACCTTC. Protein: CASSQAGRGYTF.

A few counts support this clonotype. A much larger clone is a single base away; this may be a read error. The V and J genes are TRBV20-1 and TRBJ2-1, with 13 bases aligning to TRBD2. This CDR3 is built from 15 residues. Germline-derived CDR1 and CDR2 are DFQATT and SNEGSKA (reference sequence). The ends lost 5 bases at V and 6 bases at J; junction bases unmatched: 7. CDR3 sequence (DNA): TGCAGTGCTGCACTAGCGGGAGGGAGTGCCAATGAGCAGTTCTTC. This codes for CSAALAGGSANEQFF.

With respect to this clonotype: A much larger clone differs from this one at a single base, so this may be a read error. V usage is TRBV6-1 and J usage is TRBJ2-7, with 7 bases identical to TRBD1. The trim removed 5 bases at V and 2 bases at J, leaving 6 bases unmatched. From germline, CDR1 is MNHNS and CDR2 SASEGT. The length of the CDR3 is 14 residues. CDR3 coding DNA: TGTGCCAGCAGTCCTCGGGGACAGACCTACGAGCAGTACTTC. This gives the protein CASSPRGQTYEQYF.

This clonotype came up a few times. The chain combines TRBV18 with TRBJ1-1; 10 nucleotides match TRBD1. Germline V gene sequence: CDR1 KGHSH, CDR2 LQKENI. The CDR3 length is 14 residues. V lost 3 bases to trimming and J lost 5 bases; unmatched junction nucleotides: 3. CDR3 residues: CASSPRTGGTEAFF. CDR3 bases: TGTGCCAGCTCACCTCGGACAGGGGGGACTGAAGCTTTCTTT. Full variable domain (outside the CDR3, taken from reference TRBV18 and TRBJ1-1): NAGVMQNPRHLVRRRGQEARLRCSPMKGHSHVYWYRQLPEEGLKFMVYLQKENIIDESGMPKERFSAEFPKEGPSILRIQQVVRGDSAAYFCASSPRTGGTEAFFGQGTRLTVV.

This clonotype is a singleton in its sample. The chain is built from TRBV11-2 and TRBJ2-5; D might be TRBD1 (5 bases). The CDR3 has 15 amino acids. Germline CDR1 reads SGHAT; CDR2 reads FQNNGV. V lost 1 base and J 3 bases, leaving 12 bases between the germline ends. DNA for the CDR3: TGTGCCAGCAGCTTAGGTCTGGCAGGGAAAGAGACCCAGTACTTC. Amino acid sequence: CASSLGLAGKETQYF.

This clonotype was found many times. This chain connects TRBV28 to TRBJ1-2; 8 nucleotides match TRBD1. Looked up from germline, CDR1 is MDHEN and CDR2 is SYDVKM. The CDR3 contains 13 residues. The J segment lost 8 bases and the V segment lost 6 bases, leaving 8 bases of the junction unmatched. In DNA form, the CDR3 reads TGTGCCAGCAGCCTTCAGGGGGCGGGCGGCTACACCTTC. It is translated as CASSLQGAGGYTF.

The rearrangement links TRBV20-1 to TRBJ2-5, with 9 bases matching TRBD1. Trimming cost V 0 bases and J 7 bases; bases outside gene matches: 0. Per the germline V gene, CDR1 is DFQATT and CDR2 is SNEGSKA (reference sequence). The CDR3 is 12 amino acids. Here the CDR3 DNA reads TGCAGTGCTAGAGAGACAGGGGGGACCCAGTACTTC. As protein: CSARETGGTQYF.

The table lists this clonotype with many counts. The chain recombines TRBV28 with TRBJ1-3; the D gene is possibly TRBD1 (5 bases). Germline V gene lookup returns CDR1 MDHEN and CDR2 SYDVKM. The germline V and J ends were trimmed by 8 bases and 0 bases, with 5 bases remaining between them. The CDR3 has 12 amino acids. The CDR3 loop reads CASDSSGNTIYF. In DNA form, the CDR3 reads TGTGCCAGCGACAGCTCTGGAAACACCATATATTTT.

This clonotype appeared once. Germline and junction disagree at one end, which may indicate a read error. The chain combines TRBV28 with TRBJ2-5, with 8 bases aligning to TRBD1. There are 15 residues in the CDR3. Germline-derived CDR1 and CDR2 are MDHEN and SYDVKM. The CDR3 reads CASSPQTGVGETQCF. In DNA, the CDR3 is TGTGCCAGCAGTCCCCAGACAGGGGTGGGAGAGACCCAGTGCTTC.

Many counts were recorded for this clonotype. In DNA, the CDR3 is TGCAGTGCCCCGGGACAGAACAAAAACATTCAGTACTTC. Amino acid sequence: CSAPGQNKNIQYF. The chain joins TRBV20-1 to TRBJ2-4; 7 nucleotides agree with TRBD1. With V trimmed by 6 bases and J by 3 bases, 5 bases remained unmatched. CDR3 length: 13 amino acids. Germline values: CDR1 DFQATT, CDR2 SNEGSKA (reference sequence).